This entry is about one T cell receptor (beta chain). Its cognate antigen is unknown. This entry is derived from a study of T cell responses to AZD1222 COVID-19 vaccine. V shed 6 bases, J shed 5 bases, and the junction held 9 bases outside the gene matches. CDR3 length: 15 amino acids. Germline-derived CDR1 and CDR2 are SGHNT and YYREEE (reference sequence). Repertoires were generated with immunoSEQ multiplex PCR, while TCRdb's copy carries only in-frame clones and drops some. This table has 90,000 to 130,000 clones, approximately 90% appearing once. Study conclusions and caveats: It was only a handful of AZD1222 recipients who were seropositive at baseline. In a largely white British group with more females than males, clonal diversity was possibly underestimated.

The rearrangement links TRBV5-4 to TRBJ2-1, with 9 nucleotides matching TRBD2. The source was peripheral blood, collected 28 days after the second AZD1222 dose. This TCR was recovered from an adult who received the AZD1222 COVID-19 vaccine. This CDR3 reads CASIPSGGRDNEQFF. For the CDR3, the DNA is TGTGCCAGCATCCCCAGCGGGGGGAGGGACAATGAGCAGTTCTTC.